What follows is one T cell receptor beta chain and its context. Its antigen remains unidentified. Base qualities are not at hand, and no much larger clone is one base apart. To prepare the library, the immunoSEQ multiplex PCR assay was applied. Adaptive Biotechnologies carried out high-throughput TCR-beta CDR3 sequencing of genomic DNA for most patients. The paper's processing steps were these. Adaptive's ImmunoSEQ software was the source of the TCR sequencing data for 15 to 20 patients, while a few other patients were processed with MiXCR and VDJtools. CDR3 nucleotide sequences shared by donor and recipient were removed because the origin of these sequences could not be assigned. Alloreactive clones required at least 2-fold expansion over unstimulated cells and minimum CFSE-low frequency of 0.002% (template counts) or 0.001% (read counts). Mappable clones were those detected in sequenced pre-transplant spleen, lymph node, or MLR CFSE-low populations of the donor or recipient. Cumulative frequency of alloreactive clones was calculated as a percentage of all sequences weighted by copy number. TCRdb obtained this table from immuneACCESS and retained in-frame rearrangements with V and J assigned. These tables miss some clones; where compared with another copy, unresolved V genes account for less than half of the shortfall, and the remainder is unexplained. The DNA gave D and trimming, while V, J and clone size come from that table. The sample profile shows roughly 80,000 clones; 92% of them were found once. The ten most abundant clones make up about 0.67% of the sample.

These data are taken from a study of graft-versus-host responses after intestinal transplantation (dated by TCRdb to the early 2020s). Context from the whole study: Recipients received multivisceral, liver-intestinal, or isolated intestinal transplants. Every recipient was given anti-thymocyte globulin induction, followed by about three years of maintenance tacrolimus and steroids. Rather than being sequenced by the commercial service, samples from a few later patients were sequenced in-house on an Illumina MiSeq and processed with MiXCR. To identify alloreactive clones, pre-transplant mixed lymphocyte reaction products were sequenced and then compared with unstimulated pre-transplant donor and recipient T cells. Donor T cell macrochimerism was defined as a peak of at least 4% donor T cells among recipient peripheral blood mononuclear cells. After intestinal transplantation, graft-versus-host and host-versus-graft alloreactive T cell clones were followed in the graft, circulation and bone marrow using bulk TCR-beta CDR3 sequencing. The cohort enrolled about two dozen intestinal transplant recipients including one retransplant, and a few patients lacking pretransplant specimens were excluded.

From a lookup of the germline V gene (reference sequence), CDR1 and CDR2 are PRHDT and FYEKMQ. There are 13 amino acids in the CDR3, from cysteine to phenylalanine inclusive. The entry retains the CDR3 DNA only, 39 bases that are in frame from base 1. Trimmed from V: 5 bases; trimmed from J: 5 bases; junction bases lacking a gene match: 4. In the first month after transplant, blood samples were collected up to 4 times, and after that at least monthly when available. What the authors observed across the whole study: GvH clones were found in recipient bone marrow, and some of the GvH clones appeared earlier in ileal mucosa or blood, which is consistent with an intestinal mucosal origin. In the allografts of patients with donor T cell macrochimerism, GvH to HvG T cell clonal ratios were high. Conclusions were limited by the relatively low number and heterogeneity of intestinal transplant patients. Early after transplant, peak levels of circulating GvH clones were found to be associated with declines in HvG clones.

The receptor chain draws on TRBV13 and TRBJ2-3; 7 nucleotides in the junction match TRBD1. This material consisted of PBMCs, taken 98 days after intestinal transplantation. The source of this sequence is a human patient who received an intestinal transplant, so some T cells may come from the graft donor. In nucleotides, the sequence is TGTGCCAGCAGCAACACAGGGGTAGATACGCAGTATTTT. This yields the protein CASSNTGVDTQYF.